These 11 T cell receptor beta chains came from one sample sequenced in a study of T cell repertoires and HLA-DP antigens. For these TCRs, the target antigens are not known. The data were produced by immunoSEQ multiplex PCR, yet TCRdb's version contains in-frame clones alone and is incomplete. The sample lists over 60,000 clones; around 80% were seen once. Sequencing was performed on CD4+ T cells from PBMCs. The receptors come from a man aged 55 to 70 in good health and CMV-seronegative.

The chain recombines TRBV14 with TRBJ2-3, with 11 positions matching TRBD2. V shed 0 bases and J 0 bases; nucleotides not matched to a gene: 11. The V gene's germline CDR1 is SGHDN and CDR2 FVKESK. The CDR3 runs 20 residues. CDR3 nucleotide sequence: TGTGCCAGCAGCCAAGACCCACTAGCGGGAGTTTACGCTAGCACAGATACGCAGTATTTT. As protein: CASSQDPLAGVYASTDTQYF.

The chain has TRBV19 and TRBJ2-1; 14 nucleotides agree with TRBD2. The CDR3 length is 15 residues. Germline loops: CDR1 LNHDA, CDR2 SQIVND (reference sequence). With V trimmed by 3 bases and J by 8 bases, 3 bases remained unmatched. CDR3 nucleotides: TGTGCCAGTAGTATGGGACTAGCGGGAGTCGATGAGCAGTTCTTC. Translating gives CASSMGLAGVDEQFF.

The chain joins TRBV5-1 to TRBJ1-4; 9 bases are shared with TRBD1. This CDR3 spans 14 amino acids. Germline-derived CDR1 and CDR2 are SGHRS and YFSETQ. The trim removed 2 bases at V and 6 bases at J, leaving 2 bases unmatched. The CDR3 DNA follows: TGCGCCAGCAGCTTACAGGGGGCAGATGAAAAACTGTTTTTT. This encodes CASSLQGADEKLFF.

This clone was counted between two and nine times. This sequence joins TRBV30 and TRBJ1-2; tentative D call: TRBD1 (6 bases). Germline V CDR1 and CDR2: GTSNPN, SVGIG (reference sequence). V was shortened by 0 bases and J by 5 bases, with 13 bases between the two germline ends. The CDR3 spans 14 residues. The CDR3 sequence: CAWSVRSQGYGYTF. The CDR3 DNA reads TGTGCCTGGAGTGTACGTTCCCAGGGGTATGGCTACACCTTC.

V usage is TRBV15 and J usage is TRBJ1-6; D perhaps matches TRBD1 (6 bases). Trimming took off 4 bases at V and 8 bases at J, with 12 bases between the two ends. Germline V gives CDR1 LNHNV, CDR2 YYDKDF (reference sequence). The CDR3 spans 14 residues. The DNA of the CDR3 is TGTGCCACCAGCAATCTGGACAGAGATTCACCCCTCCACTTT. Its protein is CATSNLDRDSPLHF.

This clone was counted between two and nine times. The chain joins TRBV10-3 to TRBJ1-6, with TRBD1 as a possible D gene (5 bases). The CDR3 loop spans 17 amino acids. The germline V gene encodes CDR1 ENHRY and CDR2 SYGVKD. Trimming left V 0 bases short and J 0 bases short, with 9 bases between. For the CDR3, the DNA is TGTGCCATCAGTGAGTCAACAGGTAGCTCCTATAATTCACCCCTCCACTTT. Translated, it gives CAISESTGSSYNSPLHF.

V and J are TRBV5-3 and TRBJ2-7; 9 positions match TRBD2. TRBV5-3 is labeled an ORF, and its function is uncertain. The CDR3 runs 15 residues. The junction had 4 bases not matched to a gene; V was cut back by 1 base and J by 2 bases. The CDR3 DNA reads as TGTGCCAGAAGCTTGAGGGGCGGGAGGGCCTACGAGCAGTACGTC. Translating it yields CARSLRGGRAYEQYV.

The chain links TRBV7-6 to TRBJ1-1; the D gene is possibly TRBD1 (6 bases). V shed 1 base and J shed 4 bases, with 10 bases lying between them. Germline V gene data show CDR1 as SGHVS and CDR2 as FNYEAQ. The CDR3 has 14 residues. CDR3 residues: CASSLGGGGTEAFF. The DNA of the CDR3 is TGTGCCAGCAGCTTAGGAGGGGGGGGCACTGAAGCTTTCTTT.

This rearrangement joins TRBV19 to TRBJ2-3, with D perhaps TRBD1 or TRBD2 (5 bases each). The CDR3 runs 15 residues. Germline V gene sequence: CDR1 LNHDA, CDR2 SQIVND (reference sequence). V lost 3 bases, J lost 1 base, and 11 bases lay in between. This chain's CDR3 is CASSIAVGGTDTQYF. CDR3 nucleotides: TGTGCCAGTAGTATTGCAGTGGGGGGCACAGATACGCAGTATTTT.

In DNA, the CDR3 is TGCGCCAGCAGCTCTACTGGGGACTCTGGAAACACCATATATTTT. This sequence encodes CASSSTGDSGNTIYF. The chain is built from TRBV5-1 and TRBJ1-3; D not certain. V was shortened by 3 bases and J by 0 bases, with 10 bases between the two germline ends. Germline V gene data show CDR1 as SGHRS and CDR2 as YFSETQ. This CDR3 comprises 15 residues.

CDR3 bases: TGCGCCAGCAGCTTGGAGGCGGCGGGAGGGCCTCCCGATGAGCAGTTCTTC. Translating it yields CASSLEAAGGPPDEQFF. The chain carries TRBV5-1 and TRBJ2-1; TRBD2 aligns across 9 bases. The V and J ends lost 0 bases and 8 bases, in that order; junction bases with no gene match: 12. The germline gives CDR1 SGHRS, CDR2 YFSETQ. The CDR3 runs to 17 residues.